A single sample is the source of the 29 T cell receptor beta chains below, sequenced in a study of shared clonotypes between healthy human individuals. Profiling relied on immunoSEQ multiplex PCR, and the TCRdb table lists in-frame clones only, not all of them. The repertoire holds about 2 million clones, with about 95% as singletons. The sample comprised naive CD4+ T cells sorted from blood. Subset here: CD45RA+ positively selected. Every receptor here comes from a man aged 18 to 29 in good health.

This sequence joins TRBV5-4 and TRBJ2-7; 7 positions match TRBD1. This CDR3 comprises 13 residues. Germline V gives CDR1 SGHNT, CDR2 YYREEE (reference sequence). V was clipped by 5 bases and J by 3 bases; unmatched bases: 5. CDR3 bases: TGTGCCAGCAGTTCGGGACAGCTCTACGAGCAGTACTTC. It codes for CASSSGQLYEQYF.

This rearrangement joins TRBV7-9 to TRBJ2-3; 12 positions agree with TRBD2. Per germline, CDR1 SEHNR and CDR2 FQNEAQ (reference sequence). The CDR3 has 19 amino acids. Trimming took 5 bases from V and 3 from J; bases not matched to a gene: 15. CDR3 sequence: CASSPGNFLAGGPTDTQYF. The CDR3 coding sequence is TGTGCCAGCAGCCCAGGAAACTTTCTAGCGGGAGGGCCGACAGATACGCAGTATTTT.

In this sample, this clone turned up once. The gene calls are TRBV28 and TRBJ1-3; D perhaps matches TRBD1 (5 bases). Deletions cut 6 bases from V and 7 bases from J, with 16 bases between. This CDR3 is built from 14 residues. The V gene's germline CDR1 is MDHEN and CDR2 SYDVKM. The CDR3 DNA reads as TGTGCCAGCAGGGGGGGGTCCCTCCGGAACACCATATATTTT. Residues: CASRGGSLRNTIYF.

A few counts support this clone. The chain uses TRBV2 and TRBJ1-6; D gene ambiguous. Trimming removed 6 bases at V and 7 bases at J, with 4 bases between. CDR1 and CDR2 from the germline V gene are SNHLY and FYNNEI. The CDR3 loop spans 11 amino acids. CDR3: CASSANSPLHF. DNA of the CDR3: TGTGCCAGCAGCGCAAATTCACCCCTCCACTTT.

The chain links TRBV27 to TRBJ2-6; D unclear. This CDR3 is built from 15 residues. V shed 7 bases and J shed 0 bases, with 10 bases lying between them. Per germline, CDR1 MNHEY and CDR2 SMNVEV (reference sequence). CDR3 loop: CASIRLISGANVLTF. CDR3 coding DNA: TGTGCCAGCATTCGACTCATCTCTGGGGCCAACGTCCTGACTTTC. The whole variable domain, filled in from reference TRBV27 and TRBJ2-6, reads EAQVTQNPRYLITVTGKKLTVTCSQNMNHEYMSWYRQDPGLGLRQIYYSMNVEVTDKGDVPEGYKVSRKEKRNFPLILESPSPNQTSLYFCASIRLISGANVLTFGAGSRLTVL.

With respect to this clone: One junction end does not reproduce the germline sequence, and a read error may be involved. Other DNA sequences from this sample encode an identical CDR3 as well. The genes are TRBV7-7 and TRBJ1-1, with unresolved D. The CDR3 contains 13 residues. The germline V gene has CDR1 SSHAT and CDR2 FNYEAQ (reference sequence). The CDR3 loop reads CASSPSMNTEAFF. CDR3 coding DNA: TGTGCTAGCAGCCCCAGTATGAACACTGAAGCTTTCTTT.

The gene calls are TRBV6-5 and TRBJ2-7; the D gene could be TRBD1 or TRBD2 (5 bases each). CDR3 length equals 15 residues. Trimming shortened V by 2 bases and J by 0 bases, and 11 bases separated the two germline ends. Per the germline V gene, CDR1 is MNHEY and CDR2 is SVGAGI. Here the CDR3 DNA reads TGTGCCAGCAGTTACGCCCGGGACGTCTCCTACGAGCAGTACTTC. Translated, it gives CASSYARDVSYEQYF.

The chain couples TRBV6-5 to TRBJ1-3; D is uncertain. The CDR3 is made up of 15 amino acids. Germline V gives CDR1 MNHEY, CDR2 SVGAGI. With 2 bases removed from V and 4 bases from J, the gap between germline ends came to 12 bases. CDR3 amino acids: CASSYEYGPGNTIYF. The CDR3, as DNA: TGTGCCAGCAGTTACGAGTATGGTCCCGGAAACACCATATATTTT.

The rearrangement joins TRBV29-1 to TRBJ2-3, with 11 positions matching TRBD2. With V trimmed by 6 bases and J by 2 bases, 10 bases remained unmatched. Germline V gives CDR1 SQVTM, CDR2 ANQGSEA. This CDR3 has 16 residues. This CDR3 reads CSVGGTSGAPTDTQYF. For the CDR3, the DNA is TGCAGCGTGGGAGGGACTAGCGGAGCCCCCACAGATACGCAGTATTTT.

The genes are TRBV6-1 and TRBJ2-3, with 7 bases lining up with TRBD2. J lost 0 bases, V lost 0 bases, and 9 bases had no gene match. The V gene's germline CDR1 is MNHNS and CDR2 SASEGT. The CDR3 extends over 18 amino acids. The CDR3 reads CASSEAVLAPASTDTQYF. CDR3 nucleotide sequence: TGTGCCAGCAGTGAAGCAGTACTAGCGCCTGCTAGCACAGATACGCAGTATTTT.

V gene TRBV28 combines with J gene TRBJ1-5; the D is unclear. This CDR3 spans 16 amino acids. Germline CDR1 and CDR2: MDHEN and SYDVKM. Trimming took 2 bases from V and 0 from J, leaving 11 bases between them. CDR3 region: CASSLLSQISNQPQHF. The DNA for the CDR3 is TGTGCCAGCAGTTTACTCAGCCAGATTAGCAATCAGCCCCAGCATTTT.

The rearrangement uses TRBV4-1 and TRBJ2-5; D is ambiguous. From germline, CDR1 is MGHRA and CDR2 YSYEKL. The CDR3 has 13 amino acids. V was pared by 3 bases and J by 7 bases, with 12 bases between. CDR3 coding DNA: TGCGCCAGCAGCCACGAGGTGGAGACGACCCAGTACTTC. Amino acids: CASSHEVETTQYF.

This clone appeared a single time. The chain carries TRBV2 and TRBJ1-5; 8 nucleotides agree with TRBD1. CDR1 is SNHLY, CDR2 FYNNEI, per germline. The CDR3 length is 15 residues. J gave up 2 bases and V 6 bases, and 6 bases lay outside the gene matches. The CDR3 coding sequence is TGTGCCAGCAGCCCGACAGGGGAAGGCAATCAGCCCCAGCATTTT. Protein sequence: CASSPTGEGNQPQHF.

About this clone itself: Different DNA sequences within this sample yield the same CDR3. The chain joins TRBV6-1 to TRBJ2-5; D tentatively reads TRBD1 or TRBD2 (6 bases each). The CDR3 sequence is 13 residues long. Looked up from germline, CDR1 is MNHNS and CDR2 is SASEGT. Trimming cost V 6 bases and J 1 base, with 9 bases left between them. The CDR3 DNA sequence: TGTGCCAGCAGCCGGGGGCTCCAAGAGACCCAGTACTTC. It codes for CASSRGLQETQYF.

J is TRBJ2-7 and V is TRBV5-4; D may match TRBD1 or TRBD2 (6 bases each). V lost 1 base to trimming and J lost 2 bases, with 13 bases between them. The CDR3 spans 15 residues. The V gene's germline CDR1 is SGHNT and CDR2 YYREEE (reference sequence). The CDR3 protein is CASSLSEGGPYEQYF. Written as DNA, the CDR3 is TGTGCCAGCAGCTTGTCCGAAGGGGGGCCCTACGAGCAGTACTTC.

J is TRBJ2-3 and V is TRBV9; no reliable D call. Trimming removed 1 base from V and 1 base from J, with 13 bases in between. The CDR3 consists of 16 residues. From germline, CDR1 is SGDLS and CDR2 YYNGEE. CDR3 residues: CASSVQDRHGTDTQYF. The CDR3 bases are TGTGCCAGCAGCGTACAAGACCGACACGGCACAGATACGCAGTATTTT.

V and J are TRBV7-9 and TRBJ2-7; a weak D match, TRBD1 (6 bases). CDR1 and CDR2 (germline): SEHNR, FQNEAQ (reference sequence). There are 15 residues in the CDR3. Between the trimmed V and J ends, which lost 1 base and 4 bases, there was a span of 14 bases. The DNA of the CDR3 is TGTGCCAGCAGCTTAGAGGGCCAGGGGAATTACGAGCAGTACTTC. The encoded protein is CASSLEGQGNYEQYF.

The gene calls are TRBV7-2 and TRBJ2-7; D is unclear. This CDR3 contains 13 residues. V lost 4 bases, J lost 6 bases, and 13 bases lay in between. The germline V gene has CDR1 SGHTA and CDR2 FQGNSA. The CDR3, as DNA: TGTGCCAGCAGCTGGGCCCCATCCCTCGAGCAGTACTTC. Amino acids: CASSWAPSLEQYF.

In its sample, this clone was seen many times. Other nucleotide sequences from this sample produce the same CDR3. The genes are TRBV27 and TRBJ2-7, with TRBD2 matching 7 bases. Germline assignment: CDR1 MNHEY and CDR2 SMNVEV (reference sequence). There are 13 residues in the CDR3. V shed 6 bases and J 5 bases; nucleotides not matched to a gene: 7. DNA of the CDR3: TGTGCCAGCAGCCGCGCGGGAGTAGACGAGCAGTACTTC. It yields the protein CASSRAGVDEQYF.

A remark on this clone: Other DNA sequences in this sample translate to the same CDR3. The CDR3 nucleotides are TGTGCCTGGAGTGTACAGGATGAAAAACTGTTTTTT. Translating gives CAWSVQDEKLFF. This rearrangement joins TRBV30 to TRBJ1-4, with D perhaps matching TRBD1 (5 bases). Trimming took 0 bases from V and 6 from J, leaving 5 bases between them. Germline V gene sequence: CDR1 GTSNPN, CDR2 SVGIG (reference sequence). The CDR3 has 12 residues.

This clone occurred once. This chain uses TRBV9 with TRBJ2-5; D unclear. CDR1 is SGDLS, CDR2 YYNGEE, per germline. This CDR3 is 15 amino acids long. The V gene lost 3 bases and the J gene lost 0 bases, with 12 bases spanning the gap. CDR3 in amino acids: CASSAFSTYQETQYF. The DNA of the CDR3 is TGTGCCAGCAGCGCCTTCTCTACATACCAAGAGACCCAGTACTTC.

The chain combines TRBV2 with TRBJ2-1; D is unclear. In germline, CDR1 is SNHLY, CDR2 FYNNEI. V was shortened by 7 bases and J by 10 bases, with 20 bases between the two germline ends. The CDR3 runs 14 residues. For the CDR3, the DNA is TGTGCCAGCAATAAGGACCTCCCACTTGGGGAGCAGTTCTTC. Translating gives CASNKDLPLGEQFF.

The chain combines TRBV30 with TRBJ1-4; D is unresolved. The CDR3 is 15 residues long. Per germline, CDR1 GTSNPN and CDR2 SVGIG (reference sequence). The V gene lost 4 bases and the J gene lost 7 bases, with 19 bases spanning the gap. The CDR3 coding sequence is TGTGCCTGGAAAATCCCAGGAGTGGTAGCTGAAAAACTGTTTTTT. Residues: CAWKIPGVVAEKLFF.

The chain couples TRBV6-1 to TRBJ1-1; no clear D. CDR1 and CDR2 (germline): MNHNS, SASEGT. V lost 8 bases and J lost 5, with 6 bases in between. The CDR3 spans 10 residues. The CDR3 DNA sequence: TGTGCCAGCGTGGAGACTGAAGCTTTCTTT. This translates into CASVETEAFF.

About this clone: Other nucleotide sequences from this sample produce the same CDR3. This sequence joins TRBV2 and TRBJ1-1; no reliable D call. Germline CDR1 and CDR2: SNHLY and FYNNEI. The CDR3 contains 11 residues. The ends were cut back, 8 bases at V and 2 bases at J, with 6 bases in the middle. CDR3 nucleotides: TGTGCCAGCTCCACTAACACTGAAGCTTTCTTT. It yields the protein CASSTNTEAFF.

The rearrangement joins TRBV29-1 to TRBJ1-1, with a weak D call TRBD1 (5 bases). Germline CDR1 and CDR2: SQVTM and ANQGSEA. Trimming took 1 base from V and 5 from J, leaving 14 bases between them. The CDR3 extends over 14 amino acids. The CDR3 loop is CSVEARGAHTEAFF. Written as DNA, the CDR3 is TGCAGCGTTGAAGCGCGAGGGGCGCATACTGAAGCTTTCTTT.

CDR3 nucleotide sequence: TGTGCCAGCAGCTTAGATCGGAGGGGGACTGAAAAACTGTTTTTT. Amino acid sequence: CASSLDRRGTEKLFF. The chain uses TRBV11-2 and TRBJ1-4; D perhaps matches TRBD1 (6 bases). Germline values: CDR1 SGHAT, CDR2 FQNNGV. V was trimmed by 0 bases and J by 7 bases, leaving 12 bases between them. The CDR3 has 15 residues.

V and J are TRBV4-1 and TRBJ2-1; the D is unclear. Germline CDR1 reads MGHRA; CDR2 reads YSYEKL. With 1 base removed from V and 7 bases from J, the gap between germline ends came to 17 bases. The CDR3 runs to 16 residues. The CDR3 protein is CASSQVKGPHGNEQFF. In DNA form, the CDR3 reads TGCGCCAGCAGCCAAGTAAAAGGGCCCCACGGGAATGAGCAGTTCTTC.

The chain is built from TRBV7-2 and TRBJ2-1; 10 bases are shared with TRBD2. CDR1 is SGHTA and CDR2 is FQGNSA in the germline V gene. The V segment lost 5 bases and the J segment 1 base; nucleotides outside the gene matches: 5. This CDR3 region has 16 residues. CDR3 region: CASSITSGTSYNEQFF. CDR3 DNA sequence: TGTGCCAGCAGCATTACTAGCGGGACGTCCTACAATGAGCAGTTCTTC.